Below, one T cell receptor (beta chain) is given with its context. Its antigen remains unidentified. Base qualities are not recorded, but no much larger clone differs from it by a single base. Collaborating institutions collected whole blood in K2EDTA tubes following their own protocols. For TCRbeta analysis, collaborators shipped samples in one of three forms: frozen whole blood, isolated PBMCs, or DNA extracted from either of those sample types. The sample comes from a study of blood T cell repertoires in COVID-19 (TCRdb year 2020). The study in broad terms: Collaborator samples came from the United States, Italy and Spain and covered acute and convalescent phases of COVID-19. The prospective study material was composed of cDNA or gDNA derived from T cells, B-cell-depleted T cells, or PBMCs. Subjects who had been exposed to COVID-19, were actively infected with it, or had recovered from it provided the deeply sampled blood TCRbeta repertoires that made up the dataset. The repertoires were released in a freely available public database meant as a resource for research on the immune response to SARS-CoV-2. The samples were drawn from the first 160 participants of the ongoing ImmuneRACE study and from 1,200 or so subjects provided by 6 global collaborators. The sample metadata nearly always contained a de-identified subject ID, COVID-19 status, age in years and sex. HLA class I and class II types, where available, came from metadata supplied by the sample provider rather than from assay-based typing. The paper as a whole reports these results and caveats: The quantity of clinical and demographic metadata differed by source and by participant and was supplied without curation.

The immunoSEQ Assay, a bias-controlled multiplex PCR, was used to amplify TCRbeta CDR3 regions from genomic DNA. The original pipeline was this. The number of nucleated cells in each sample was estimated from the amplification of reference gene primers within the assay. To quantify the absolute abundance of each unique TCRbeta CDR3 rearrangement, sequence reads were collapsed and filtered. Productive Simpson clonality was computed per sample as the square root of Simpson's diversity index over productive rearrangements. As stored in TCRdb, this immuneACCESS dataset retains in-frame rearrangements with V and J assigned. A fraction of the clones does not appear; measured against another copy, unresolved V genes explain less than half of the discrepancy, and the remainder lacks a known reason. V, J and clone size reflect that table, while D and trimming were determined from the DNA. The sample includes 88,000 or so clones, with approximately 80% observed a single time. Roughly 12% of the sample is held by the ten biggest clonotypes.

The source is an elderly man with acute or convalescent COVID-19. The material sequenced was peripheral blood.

The encoded CDR3 is CASSPPGLAGVTYEQYF. The sequenced DNA: TGTGCCAGCTCACCCCCCGGACTAGCGGGGGTAACCTACGAGCAGTACTTC. The rearranged segments are TRBV18 and TRBJ2-7, with TRBD2 matching 13 junction bases. Sequences KGHSH (CDR1) and LQKENI (CDR2) are obtained from the germline V gene. The CDR3 contains 17 residues, cysteine and phenylalanine counted. The only DNA kept is the CDR3, 51 bases in frame from the first base. V and J are trimmed by 3 bases and 2 bases, and the gene matches miss 7 bases of the junction.